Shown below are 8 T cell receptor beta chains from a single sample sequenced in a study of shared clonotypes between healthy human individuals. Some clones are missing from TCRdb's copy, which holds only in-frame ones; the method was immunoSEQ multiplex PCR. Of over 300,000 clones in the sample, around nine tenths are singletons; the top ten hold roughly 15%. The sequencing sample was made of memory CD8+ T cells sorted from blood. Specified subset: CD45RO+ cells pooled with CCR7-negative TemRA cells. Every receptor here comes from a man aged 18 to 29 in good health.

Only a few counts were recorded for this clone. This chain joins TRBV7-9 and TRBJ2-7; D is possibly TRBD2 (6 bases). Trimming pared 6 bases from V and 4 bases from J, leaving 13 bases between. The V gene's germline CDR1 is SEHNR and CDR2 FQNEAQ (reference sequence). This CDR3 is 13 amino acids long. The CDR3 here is CASRQDLAYEQYF. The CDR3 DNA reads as TGTGCCAGCAGGCAAGATCTAGCGTACGAGCAGTACTTC.

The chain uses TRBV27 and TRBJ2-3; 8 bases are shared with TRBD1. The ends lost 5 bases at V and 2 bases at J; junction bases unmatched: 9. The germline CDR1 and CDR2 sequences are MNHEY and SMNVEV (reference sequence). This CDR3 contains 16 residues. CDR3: CASSPATGVFTDTQYF. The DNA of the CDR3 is TGTGCCAGCAGTCCTGCGACAGGGGTCTTCACAGATACGCAGTATTTT.

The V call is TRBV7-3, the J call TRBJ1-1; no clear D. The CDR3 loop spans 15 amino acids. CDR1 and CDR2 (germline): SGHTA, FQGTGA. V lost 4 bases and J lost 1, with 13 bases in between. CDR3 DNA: TGTGCCAGCAGCTCAACCGGGAGCAGGAACACTGAAGCTTTCTTT. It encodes CASSSTGSRNTEAFF. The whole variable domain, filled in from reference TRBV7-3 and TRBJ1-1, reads GAGVSQTPSNKVTEKGKYVELRCDPISGHTALYWYRQSLGQGPEFLIYFQGTGAADDSGLPNDRFFAVRPEGSVSTLKIQRTERGDSAVYLCASSSTGSRNTEAFFGQGTRLTVV.

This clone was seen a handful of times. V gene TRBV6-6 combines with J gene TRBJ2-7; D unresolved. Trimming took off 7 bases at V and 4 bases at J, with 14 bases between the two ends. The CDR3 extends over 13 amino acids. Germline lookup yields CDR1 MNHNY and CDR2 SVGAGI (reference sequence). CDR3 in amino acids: CASTYRGVYEQYF. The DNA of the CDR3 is TGTGCCAGCACCTACCGCGGAGTTTACGAGCAGTACTTC.

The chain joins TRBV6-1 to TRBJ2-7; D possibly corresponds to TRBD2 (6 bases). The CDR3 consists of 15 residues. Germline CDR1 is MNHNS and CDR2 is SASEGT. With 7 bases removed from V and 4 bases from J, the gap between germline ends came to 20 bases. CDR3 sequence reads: CASILFRDWRYEQYF. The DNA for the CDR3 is TGTGCCAGCATTCTGTTCCGGGACTGGAGGTACGAGCAGTACTTC.

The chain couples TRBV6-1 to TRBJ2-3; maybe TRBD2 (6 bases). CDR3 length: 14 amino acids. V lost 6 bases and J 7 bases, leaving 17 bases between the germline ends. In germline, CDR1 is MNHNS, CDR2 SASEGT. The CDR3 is CASREGRAVNTQYF. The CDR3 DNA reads TGTGCCAGCAGGGAGGGCAGGGCGGTCAATACGCAGTATTTT.

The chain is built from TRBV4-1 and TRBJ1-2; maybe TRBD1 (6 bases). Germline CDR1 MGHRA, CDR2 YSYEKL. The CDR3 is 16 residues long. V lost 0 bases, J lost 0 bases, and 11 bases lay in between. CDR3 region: CASSQDAGGSNYGYTF. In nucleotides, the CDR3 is TGCGCCAGCAGCCAAGACGCCGGGGGCTCTAACTATGGCTACACCTTC.

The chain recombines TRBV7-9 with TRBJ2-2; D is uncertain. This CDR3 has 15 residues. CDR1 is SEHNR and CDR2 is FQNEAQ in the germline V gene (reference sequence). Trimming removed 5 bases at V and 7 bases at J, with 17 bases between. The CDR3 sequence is CASSPPFGTDGELFF. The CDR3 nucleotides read TGTGCCAGCAGCCCTCCTTTTGGAACGGACGGGGAGCTGTTTTTT.